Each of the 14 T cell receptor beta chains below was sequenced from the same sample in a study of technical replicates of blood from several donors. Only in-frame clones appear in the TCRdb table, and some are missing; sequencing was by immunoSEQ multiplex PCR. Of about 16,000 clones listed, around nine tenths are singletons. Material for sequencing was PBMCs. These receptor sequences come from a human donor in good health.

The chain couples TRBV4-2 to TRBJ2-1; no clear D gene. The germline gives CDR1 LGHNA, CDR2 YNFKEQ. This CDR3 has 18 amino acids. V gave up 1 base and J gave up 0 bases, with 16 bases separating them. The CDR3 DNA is TGTGCCAGCAGCCAAGGAGATGCGGCCTTTAGCTCCTACAATGAGCAGTTCTTC. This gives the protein CASSQGDAAFSSYNEQFF.

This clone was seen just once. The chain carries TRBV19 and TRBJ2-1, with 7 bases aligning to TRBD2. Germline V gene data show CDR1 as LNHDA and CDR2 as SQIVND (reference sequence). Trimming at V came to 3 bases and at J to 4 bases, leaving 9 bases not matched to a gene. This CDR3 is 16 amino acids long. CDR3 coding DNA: TGTGCCAGTAGTATTCTGGCGGGAGTCTCGTACAATGAGCAGTTCTTC. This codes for CASSILAGVSYNEQFF. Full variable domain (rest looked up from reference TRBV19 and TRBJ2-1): DGGITQSPKYLFRKEGQNVTLSCEQNLNHDAMYWYRQDPGQGLRLIYYSQIVNDFQKGDIAEGYSVSREKKESFPLTVTSAQKNPTAFYLCASSILAGVSYNEQFFGPGTRLTVL.

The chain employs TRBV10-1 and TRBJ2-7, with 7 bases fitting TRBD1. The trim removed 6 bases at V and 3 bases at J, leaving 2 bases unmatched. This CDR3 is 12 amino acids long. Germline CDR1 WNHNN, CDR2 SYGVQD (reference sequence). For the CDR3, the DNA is TGCGCCAGCAGCGGGACAGACTACGAGCAGTACTTC. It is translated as CASSGTDYEQYF.

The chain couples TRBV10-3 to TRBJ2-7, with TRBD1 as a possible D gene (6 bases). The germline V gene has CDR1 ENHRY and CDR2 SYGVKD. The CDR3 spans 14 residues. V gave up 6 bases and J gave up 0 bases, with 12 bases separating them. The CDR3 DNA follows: TGTGCCATCAGGAGGGCAGGGGCCTCCTACGAGCAGTACTTC. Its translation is CAIRRAGASYEQYF.

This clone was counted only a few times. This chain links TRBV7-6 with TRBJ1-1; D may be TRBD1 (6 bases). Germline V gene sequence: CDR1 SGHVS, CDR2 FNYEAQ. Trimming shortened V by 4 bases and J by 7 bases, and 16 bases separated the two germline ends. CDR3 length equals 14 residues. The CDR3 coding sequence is TGTGCCAGCAGCTCCGTCCCGGGACATCATGAAGCTTTCTTT. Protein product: CASSSVPGHHEAFF. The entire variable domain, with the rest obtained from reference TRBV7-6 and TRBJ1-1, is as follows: GAGVSQSPRYKVTKRGQDVALRCDPISGHVSLYWYRQALGQGPEFLTYFNYEAQQDKSGLPNDRFSAERPEGSISTLTIQRTEQRDSAMYRCASSSVPGHHEAFFGQGTRLTVV.

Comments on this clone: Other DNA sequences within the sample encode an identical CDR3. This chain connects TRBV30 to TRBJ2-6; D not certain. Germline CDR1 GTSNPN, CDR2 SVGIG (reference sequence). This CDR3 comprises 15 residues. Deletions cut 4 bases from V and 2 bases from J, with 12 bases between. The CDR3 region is CAWTPLRAGANVLTF. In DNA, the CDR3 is TGTGCCTGGACGCCCCTAAGAGCTGGGGCCAACGTCCTGACTTTC. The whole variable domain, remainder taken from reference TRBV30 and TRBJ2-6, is SQTIHQWPATLVQPVGSPLSLECTVEGTSNPNLYWYRQAAGRGLQLLFYSVGIGQISSEVPQNLSASRPQDRQFILSSKKLLLSDSGFYLCAWTPLRAGANVLTFGAGSRLTVL.

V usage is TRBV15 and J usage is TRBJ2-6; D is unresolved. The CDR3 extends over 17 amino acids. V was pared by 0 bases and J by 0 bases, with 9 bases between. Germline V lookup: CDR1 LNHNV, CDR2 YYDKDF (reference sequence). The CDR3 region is CATSRDIRRSGANVLTF. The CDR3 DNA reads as TGTGCCACCAGCAGAGACATCAGGCGCTCTGGGGCCAACGTCCTGACTTTC.

The CDR3 protein is CASSTAGSNYGYTF. CDR3 sequence (DNA): TGTGCCAGCAGTACAGCAGGATCCAACTATGGCTACACCTTC. The chain combines TRBV28 with TRBJ1-2; D is unresolved. Germline CDR1 and CDR2: MDHEN and SYDVKM. This CDR3 comprises 14 residues. The V and J ends lost 5 bases and 2 bases respectively, with 12 bases between them.

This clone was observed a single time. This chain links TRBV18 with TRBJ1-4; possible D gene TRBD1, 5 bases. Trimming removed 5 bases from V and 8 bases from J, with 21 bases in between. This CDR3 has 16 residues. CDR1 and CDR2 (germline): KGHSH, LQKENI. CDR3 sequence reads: CASSITGPPKGEKLFF. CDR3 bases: TGTGCCAGCTCAATAACCGGGCCCCCAAAGGGGGAAAAACTGTTTTTT.

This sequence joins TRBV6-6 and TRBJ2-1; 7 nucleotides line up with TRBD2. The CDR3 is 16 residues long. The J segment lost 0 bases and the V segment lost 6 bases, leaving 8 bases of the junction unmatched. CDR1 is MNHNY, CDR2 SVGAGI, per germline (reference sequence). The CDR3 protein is CASSPDGGSSYNEQFF. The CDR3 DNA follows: TGTGCCAGCAGCCCAGACGGCGGGAGCTCCTACAATGAGCAGTTCTTC.

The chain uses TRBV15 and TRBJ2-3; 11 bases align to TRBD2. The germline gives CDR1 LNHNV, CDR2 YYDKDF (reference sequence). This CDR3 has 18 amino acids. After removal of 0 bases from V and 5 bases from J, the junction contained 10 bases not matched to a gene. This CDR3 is CATSRDPWTSGFLDTQYF. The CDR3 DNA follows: TGTGCCACCAGCAGAGATCCTTGGACTAGCGGGTTTTTAGATACGCAGTATTTT. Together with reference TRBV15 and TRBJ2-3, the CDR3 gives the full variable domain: DAMVIQNPRYQVTQFGKPVTLSCSQTLNHNVMYWYQQKSSQAPKLLFHYYDKDFNNEADTPDNFQSRRPNTSFCFLDIRSPGLGDTAMYLCATSRDPWTSGFLDTQYFGPGTRLTVL.

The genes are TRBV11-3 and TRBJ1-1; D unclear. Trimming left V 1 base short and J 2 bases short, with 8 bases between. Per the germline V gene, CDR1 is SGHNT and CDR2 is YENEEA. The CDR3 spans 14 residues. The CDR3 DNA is TGTGCCAGCAGCTTAGGAGCAGGAAACACTGAAGCTTTCTTT. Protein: CASSLGAGNTEAFF. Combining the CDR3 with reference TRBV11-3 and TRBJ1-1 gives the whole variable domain EAGVVQSPRYKIIEKKQPVAFWCNPISGHNTLYWYLQNLGQGPELLIRYENEEAVDDSQLPKDRFSAERLKGVDSTLKIQPAELGDSAVYLCASSLGAGNTEAFFGQGTRLTVV.

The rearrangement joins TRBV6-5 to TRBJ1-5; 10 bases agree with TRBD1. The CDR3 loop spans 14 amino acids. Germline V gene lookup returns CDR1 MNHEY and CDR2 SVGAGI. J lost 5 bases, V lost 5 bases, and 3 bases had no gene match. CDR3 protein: CASSATGGHQPQHF. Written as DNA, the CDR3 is TGTGCCAGCAGTGCGACAGGGGGCCATCAGCCCCAGCATTTT.

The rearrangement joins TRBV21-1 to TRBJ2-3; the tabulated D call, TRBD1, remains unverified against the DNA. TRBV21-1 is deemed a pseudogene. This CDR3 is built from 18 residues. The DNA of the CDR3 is TGTGCCAGCAGCCCTTATAATTACCGGGACAGGGTGGCAGATACGCAGTATTTT. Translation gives CASSPYNYRDRVADTQYF.